Below, 12 T cell receptor beta chains from the same sample are listed, as sequenced in a study of T-cell reconstitution after alpha-beta-depleted transplantation in children (dated by TCRdb to the mid-2010s). Preparation of the library involved PCR. Sequencing instrument: Illumina HiSeq 2500. TCR library preparation used molecular barcoding, with unique molecular identifiers applied to normalize quantification of the TCRbeta repertoire. TCRdb reworked the public reads: Q25 trimming with fastp, MiXCR clone assembly, productive beta chains retained. Rows merge per CDR3 protein into single entries with the most common DNA and genes. A total of hundreds of thousands of distinct CDR3 sequences appear in this sample, about a sixth of them only once. The ten most abundant clones make up approximately 3% of the sample. The input for sequencing was PBMCs from the stem cell graft donor, taken from the stem cell graft. Every receptor here comes from a human donor who donated a stem cell graft to a child with acute lymphoblastic leukemia.

This clonotype turned up a few times. V usage is TRBV29-1 and J usage is TRBJ2-1; D ambiguous. The CDR3 consists of 11 residues. Trimming shortened V by 8 bases and J by 5 bases, and 10 bases separated the two germline ends. Germline CDR1 SQVTM, CDR2 ANQGSEA. The CDR3, as DNA: TGCAGCCCATTACGGGACAATGAGCAGTTCTTC. Protein: CSPLRDNEQFF.

The chain combines TRBV19 with TRBJ2-2; D unclear. V was cut by 5 bases and J by 4 bases, with 11 bases left in between. Germline values: CDR1 LNHDA, CDR2 SQIVND (reference sequence). The length of the CDR3 is 14 residues. The CDR3 loop is CASSARPGTGELFF. The CDR3 DNA sequence: TGTGCCAGTAGTGCAAGACCTGGCACCGGGGAGCTGTTTTTT.

The rearrangement links TRBV2 to TRBJ2-5, with D maybe TRBD2 (5 bases). V lost 5 bases, J lost 0 bases, and 10 bases lay in between. The germline V gene encodes CDR1 SNHLY and CDR2 FYNNEI. This CDR3 contains 14 residues. Here the CDR3 DNA reads TGTGCCAGCAGTCCTTCGGACTACCAAGAGACCCAGTACTTC. Translation gives CASSPSDYQETQYF.

In its sample, this clonotype was seen once. A read error may account for a junction end that differs from germline. J is TRBJ2-1 and V is TRBV4-2; 14 bases fit TRBD2. The CDR3 consists of 16 residues. Germline CDR1 and CDR2: LGHNA and YNFKEQ. The DNA of the CDR3 is TGTGGCAGCAGCCAGATCGGGACTAGCGGGGGACCTGAGCAGTTCTTC. Translation: CGSSQIGTSGGPEQFF.

This clonotype showed up just a few times. J is TRBJ2-1 and V is TRBV10-3, with TRBD2 matching over 10 bases. Germline loops: CDR1 ENHRY, CDR2 SYGVKD. The J segment lost 5 bases and the V segment lost 4 bases, leaving 5 bases of the junction unmatched. There are 15 residues in the CDR3. The CDR3 loop is CAISAPGTSDNEQFF. The CDR3 DNA reads as TGTGCCATCAGTGCACCCGGGACTAGCGACAATGAGCAGTTCTTC.

The chain has TRBV7-9 and TRBJ2-2; D may be TRBD2 (5 bases). This CDR3 contains 17 residues. The V gene lost 5 bases and the J gene lost 0 bases, with 16 bases spanning the gap. Germline values: CDR1 SEHNR, CDR2 FQNEAQ (reference sequence). The DNA for the CDR3 is TGTGCCAGCAGCCCAAGACTTCTTAGCGCGAACACCGGGGAGCTGTTTTTT. Translation: CASSPRLLSANTGELFF.

In its sample, this clonotype was seen a few times. The chain has TRBV18 and TRBJ1-1; D is uncertain. CDR3 length: 14 amino acids. CDR1 is KGHSH, CDR2 LQKENI, per germline. The germline V and J ends were trimmed by 6 bases and 4 bases, with 15 bases remaining between them. CDR3 amino acids: CASSHRSGGTEAFF. The CDR3 DNA reads TGTGCCAGCTCTCACCGCTCGGGAGGCACTGAAGCTTTCTTT.

The rearrangement joins TRBV4-2 to TRBJ2-3, with 11 nucleotides matching TRBD2. The CDR3 loop spans 18 amino acids. Germline loops: CDR1 LGHNA, CDR2 YNFKEQ. The V gene end was trimmed by 2 bases and the J gene end by 2 bases; junction bases not matched to a gene: 9. CDR3 loop: CASSQLPGTSGNTDTQYF. The CDR3 coding sequence is TGTGCCAGCAGCCAACTTCCCGGGACTAGCGGCAACACAGATACGCAGTATTTT.

The chain joins TRBV20-1 to TRBJ1-2; D unresolved. V was pared by 6 bases and J by 3 bases, with 11 bases between. The length of the CDR3 is 12 residues. Germline-derived CDR1 and CDR2 are DFQATT and SNEGSKA (reference sequence). The CDR3 spells CSAGGIDYGYTF. DNA of the CDR3: TGCAGTGCGGGCGGGATTGACTATGGCTACACCTTC.

V is TRBV7-6 and J is TRBJ2-1; 9 bases align to TRBD2. Trimming removed 1 base from V and 8 bases from J; junction bases left unmatched: 12. Germline CDR1 and CDR2: SGHVS and FNYEAQ. There are 17 residues in the CDR3. CDR3 nucleotides: TGTGCCAGCAGCTTAGGGACTGGGACTAGCAGGGGAGATGAGCAGTTCTTC. Its protein is CASSLGTGTSRGDEQFF.

The rearrangement joins TRBV29-1 to TRBJ1-6; possible D gene TRBD1, 6 bases. CDR3 size: 13 residues. Germline assignment: CDR1 SQVTM and CDR2 ANQGSEA. The germline V and J ends were trimmed by 5 bases and 10 bases, with 15 bases remaining between them. The CDR3 reads CSVNLGGDSPLHF. CDR3 coding DNA: TGCAGCGTTAATCTGGGGGGCGACTCACCCCTCCACTTT.

In the case of this clonotype: One end of the junction fails to match germline, which may point to a read error. The genes are TRBV2 and TRBJ2-3; perhaps TRBD2 as D (6 bases). The germline V gene has CDR1 SNHLY and CDR2 FYNNEI. The CDR3 is 15 amino acids. This CDR3 reads CASRPGLRDTATQYF. DNA for the CDR3: TGTGCCAGCAGGCCGGGACTCAGGGATACAGCTACGCAGTATTTT. The full variable domain, with the rest looked up from reference TRBV2 and TRBJ2-3, is EPEVTQTPSHQVTQMGQEVILRCVPISNHLYFYWYRQILGQKVEFLVSFYNNEISEKSEIFDDQFSVERPDGSNFTLKIRSTKLEDSAMYFCASRPGLRDTATQYFGPGTRLTVL.